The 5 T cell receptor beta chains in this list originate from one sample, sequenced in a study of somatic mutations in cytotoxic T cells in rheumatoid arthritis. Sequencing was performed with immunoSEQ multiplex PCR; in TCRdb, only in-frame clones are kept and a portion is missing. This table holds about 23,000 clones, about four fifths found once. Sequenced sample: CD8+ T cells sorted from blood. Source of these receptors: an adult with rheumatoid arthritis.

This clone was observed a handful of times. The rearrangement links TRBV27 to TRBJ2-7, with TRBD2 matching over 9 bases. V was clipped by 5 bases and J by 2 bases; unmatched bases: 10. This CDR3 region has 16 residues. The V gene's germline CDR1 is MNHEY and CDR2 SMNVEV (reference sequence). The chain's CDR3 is CASSPRVIAGAYEQYF. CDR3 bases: TGTGCCAGCAGTCCCCGGGTAATAGCGGGGGCCTACGAGCAGTACTTC.

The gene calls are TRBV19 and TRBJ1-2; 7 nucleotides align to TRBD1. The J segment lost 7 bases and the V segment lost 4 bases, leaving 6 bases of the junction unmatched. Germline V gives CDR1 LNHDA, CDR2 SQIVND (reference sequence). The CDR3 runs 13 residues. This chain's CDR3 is CASSTHRGGGYTF. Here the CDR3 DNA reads TGTGCCAGTAGTACTCACAGGGGAGGTGGCTACACCTTC.

CDR3 in DNA: TGTGCCAGCAGCTATACCGGACAGGCGCCCAGCGAGCAGTACTTC. Translation gives CASSYTGQAPSEQYF. This chain links TRBV7-6 with TRBJ2-7; 7 nucleotides match TRBD1. J lost 6 bases, V lost 4 bases, and 12 bases had no gene match. Germline values: CDR1 SGHVS, CDR2 FNYEAQ. The CDR3 loop spans 15 amino acids.

CDR3 protein: CASSFRTGSNQPQHF. The DNA of the CDR3 is TGTGCCAGCAGTTTCAGGACAGGTTCCAATCAGCCCCAGCATTTT. The chain links TRBV6-6 to TRBJ1-5; 7 nucleotides line up with TRBD1. After removal of 4 bases from V and 3 bases from J, the junction contained 6 bases not matched to a gene. Germline CDR1 and CDR2: MNHNY and SVGAGI (reference sequence). CDR3 size: 15 residues.

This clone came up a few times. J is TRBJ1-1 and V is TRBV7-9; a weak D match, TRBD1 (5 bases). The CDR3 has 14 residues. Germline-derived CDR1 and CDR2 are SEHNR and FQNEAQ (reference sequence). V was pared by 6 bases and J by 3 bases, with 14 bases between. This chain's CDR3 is CASRWRGDDTEAFF. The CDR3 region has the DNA TGTGCCAGCAGGTGGAGAGGGGACGACACTGAAGCTTTCTTT.